This TCR beta chain derives from a study of identical twins. Findings of the study overall: Among beta out-of-frame sequences, excess sharing between twins appeared weaker.

V shed 3 bases, J shed 8 bases, and the junction held 12 bases outside the gene matches. Per germline, CDR1 LNHNV and CDR2 YYDKDF (reference sequence). The CDR3 consists of 16 residues. Details on this clonotype: Its target is unknown.

TCRdb reprocessed the 5' RACE reads via MiXCR and lists one record per CDR3 protein. The sample has 1.5 million to 2 million distinct CDR3 sequences, less than 40% seen once. The sequenced material came from cord blood. This chain connects TRBV15 to TRBJ1-4, with 7 positions matching TRBD1. This receptor was identified in a newborn girl in good health. In DNA, the CDR3 is TGTGCCACCAGCAGCCAGGGGGATAGGGTGTGGGAAAAACTGTTTTTT. It encodes CATSSQGDRVWEKLFF.